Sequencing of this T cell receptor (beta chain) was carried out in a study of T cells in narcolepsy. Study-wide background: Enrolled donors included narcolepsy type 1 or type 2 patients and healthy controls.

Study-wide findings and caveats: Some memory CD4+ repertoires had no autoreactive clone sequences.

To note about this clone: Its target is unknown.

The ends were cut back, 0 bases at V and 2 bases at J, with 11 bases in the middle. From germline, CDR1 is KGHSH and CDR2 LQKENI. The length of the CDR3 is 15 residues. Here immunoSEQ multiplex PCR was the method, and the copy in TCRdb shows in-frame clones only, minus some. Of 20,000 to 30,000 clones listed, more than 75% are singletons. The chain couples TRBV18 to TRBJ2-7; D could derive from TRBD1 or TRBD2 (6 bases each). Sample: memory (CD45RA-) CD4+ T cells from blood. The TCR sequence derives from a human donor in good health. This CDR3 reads CASSPPVGGTYEQYF. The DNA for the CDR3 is TGTGCCAGCTCACCACCGGTCGGGGGCACCTACGAGCAGTACTTC.